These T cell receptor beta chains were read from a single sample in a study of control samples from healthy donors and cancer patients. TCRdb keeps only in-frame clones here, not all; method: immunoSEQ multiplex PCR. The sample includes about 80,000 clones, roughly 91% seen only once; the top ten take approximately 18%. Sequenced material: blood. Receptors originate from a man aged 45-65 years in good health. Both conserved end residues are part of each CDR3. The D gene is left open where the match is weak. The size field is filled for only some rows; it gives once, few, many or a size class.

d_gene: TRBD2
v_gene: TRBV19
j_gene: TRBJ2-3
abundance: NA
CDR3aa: CASSIIAGASTDTQYF
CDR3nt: TGTGCCAGTAGTATTATAGCGGGGGCTAGCACAGATACGCAGTATTTT

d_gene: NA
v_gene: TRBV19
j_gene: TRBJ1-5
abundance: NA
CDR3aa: CASSYSFNQPQHF
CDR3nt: TGTGCCAGTAGTTACAGTTTCAATCAGCCCCAGCATTTT

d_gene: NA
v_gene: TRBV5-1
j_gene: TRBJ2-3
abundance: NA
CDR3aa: CASSLVGGLTDTQYF
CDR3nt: TGCGCCAGCAGCTTGGTCGGGGGGCTCACAGATACGCAGTATTTT

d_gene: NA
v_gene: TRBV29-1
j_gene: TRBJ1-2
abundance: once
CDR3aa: CSVETGVDGYTF
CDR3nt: TGCAGCGTTGAGACGGGGGTGGATGGCTACACCTTC

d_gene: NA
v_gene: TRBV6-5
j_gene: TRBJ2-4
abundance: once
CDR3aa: CASSYSPGQNIQYF
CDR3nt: TGTGCCAGCAGTTATAGCCCAGGTCAAAACATTCAGTACTTC

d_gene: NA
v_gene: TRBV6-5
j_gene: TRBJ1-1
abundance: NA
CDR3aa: CASSYRQGAHTEAFF
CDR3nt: TGTGCCAGCAGCTATCGACAAGGGGCGCACACTGAAGCTTTCTTT

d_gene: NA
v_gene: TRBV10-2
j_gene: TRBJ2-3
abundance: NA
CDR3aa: CASTARASTDTQYF
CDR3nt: TGCGCCAGCACCGCCAGGGCGAGCACAGATACGCAGTATTTT

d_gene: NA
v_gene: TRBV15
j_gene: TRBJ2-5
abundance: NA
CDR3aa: CATSRDRIQETQYF
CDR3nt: TGTGCCACCAGCAGAGACAGAATCCAAGAGACCCAGTACTTC

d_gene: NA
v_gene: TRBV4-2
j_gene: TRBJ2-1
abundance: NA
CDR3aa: CASSHLGYISGEQFF
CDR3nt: TGTGCCAGCAGCCATCTAGGATACATCAGCGGTGAGCAGTTCTTC

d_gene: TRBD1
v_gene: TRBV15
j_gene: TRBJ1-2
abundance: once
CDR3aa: CATSTLDRGIENF
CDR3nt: TGTGCCACCAGCACCCTAGACAGGGGTATAGAAAACTTC

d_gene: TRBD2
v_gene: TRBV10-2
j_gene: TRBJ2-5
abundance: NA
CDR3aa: CASSVGTSGYQETQYF
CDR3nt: TGCGCCAGCAGTGTAGGGACTAGCGGGTACCAAGAGACCCAGTACTTC

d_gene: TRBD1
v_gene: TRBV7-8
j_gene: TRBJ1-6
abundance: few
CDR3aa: CASKSGQADNSPLHF
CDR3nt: TGTGCCAGCAAATCCGGACAGGCTGATAATTCACCCCTCCACTTT

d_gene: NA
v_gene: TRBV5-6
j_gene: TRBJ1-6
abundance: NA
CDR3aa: CASSPGAQGSPLHF
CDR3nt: TGTGCCAGCAGCCCGGGGGCTCAGGGTTCACCCCTCCACTTT

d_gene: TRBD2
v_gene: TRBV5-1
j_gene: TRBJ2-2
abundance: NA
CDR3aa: CASSLSSGPTGELFF
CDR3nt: TGCGCCAGCAGCCTCTCTAGCGGACCCACCGGGGAGCTGTTTTTT

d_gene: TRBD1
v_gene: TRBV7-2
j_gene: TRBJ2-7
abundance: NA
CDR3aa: CASSLDRVNEQYF
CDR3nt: TGTGCCAGCAGCTTGGACAGGGTCAACGAGCAGTACTTC

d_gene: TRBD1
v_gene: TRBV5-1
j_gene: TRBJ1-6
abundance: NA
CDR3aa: CASSSGTGGRNSPLHF
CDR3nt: TGCGCCAGCAGTTCCGGGACAGGGGGGAGGAATTCACCCCTCCACTTT

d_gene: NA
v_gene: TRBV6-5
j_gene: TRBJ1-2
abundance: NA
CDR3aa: CASTSSRASTF
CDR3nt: TGTGCCAGCACTTCCTCCAGGGCTAGCACCTTC

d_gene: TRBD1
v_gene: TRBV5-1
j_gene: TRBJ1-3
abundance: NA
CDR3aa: CASSASTGDTIYF
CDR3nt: TGCGCCAGCAGCGCAAGCACAGGGGACACCATATATTTT

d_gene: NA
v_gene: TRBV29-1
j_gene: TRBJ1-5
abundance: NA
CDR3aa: CSVSTGSNQPQHF
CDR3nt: TGCAGCGTTTCGACAGGTAGCAATCAGCCCCAGCATTTT

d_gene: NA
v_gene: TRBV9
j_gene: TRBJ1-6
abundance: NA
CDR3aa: CASSGRGGNSPLHF
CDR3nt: TGTGCCAGCAGCGGCAGGGGAGGTAATTCACCCCTCCACTTT

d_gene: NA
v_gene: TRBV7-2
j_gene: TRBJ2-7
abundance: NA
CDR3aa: CASSQGLYEQYF
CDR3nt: TGTGCCAGCAGCCAGGGGCTCTACGAGCAGTACTTC

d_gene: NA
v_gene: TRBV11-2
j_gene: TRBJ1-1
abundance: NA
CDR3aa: CASSFLFTNTEAFF
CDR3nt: TGTGCCAGCAGCTTTTTATTTACGAACACTGAAGCTTTCTTT

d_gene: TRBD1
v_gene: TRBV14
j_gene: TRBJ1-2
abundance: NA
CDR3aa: CASSLTGGVGGYTF
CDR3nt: TGTGCCAGCAGCCTGACAGGGGGCGTAGGCGGCTACACCTTC

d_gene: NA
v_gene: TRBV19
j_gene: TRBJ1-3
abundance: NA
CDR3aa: CASSPANSGNTIYF
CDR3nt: TGTGCCAGTAGTCCCGCTAACTCTGGAAACACCATATATTTT

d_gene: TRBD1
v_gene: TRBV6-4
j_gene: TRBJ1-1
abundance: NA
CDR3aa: CASRMGQGALFF
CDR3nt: TGTGCCAGCAGGATGGGACAGGGGGCACTTTTCTTT

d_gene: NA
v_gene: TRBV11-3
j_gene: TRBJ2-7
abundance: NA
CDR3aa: CASSAPGLGEQYF
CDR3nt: TGTGCCAGCAGCGCCCCCGGTTTGGGGGAGCAGTACTTC

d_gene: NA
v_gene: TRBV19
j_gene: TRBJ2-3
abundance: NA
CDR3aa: CASRDWGAQYF
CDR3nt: TGTGCCAGTCGAGACTGGGGGGCGCAGTATTTT

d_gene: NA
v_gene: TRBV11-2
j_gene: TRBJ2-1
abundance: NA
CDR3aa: CASSLLQGNYNEQFF
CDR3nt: TGTGCCAGCAGCTTATTACAGGGTAACTACAATGAGCAGTTCTTC

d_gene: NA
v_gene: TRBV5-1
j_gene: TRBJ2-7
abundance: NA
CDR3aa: CASSFGGPSYEQYF
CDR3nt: TGCGCCAGCAGCTTCGGGGGTCCTTCGTACGAGCAGTACTTC

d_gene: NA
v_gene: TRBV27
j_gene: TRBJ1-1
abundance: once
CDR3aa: CASSRPGPIAFGSFYF
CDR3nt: TGTGCCAGCAGTCGCCCGGGACCGATAGCTTTCGGATCCTTTTACTTT

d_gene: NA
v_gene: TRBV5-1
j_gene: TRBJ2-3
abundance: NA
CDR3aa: CASSFNPATDTQYF
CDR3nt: TGCGCCAGCAGCTTTAATCCGGCGACAGATACGCAGTATTTT

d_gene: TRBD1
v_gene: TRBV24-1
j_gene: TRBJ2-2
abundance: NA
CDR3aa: CATSDRTGVGTGELFF
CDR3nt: TGTGCCACCAGTGACCGGACAGGGGTAGGCACCGGGGAGCTGTTTTTT

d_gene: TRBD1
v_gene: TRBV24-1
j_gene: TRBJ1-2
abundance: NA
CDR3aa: CATSLRTGSGYTF
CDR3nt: TGTGCCACCAGTCTCCGGACAGGGAGCGGCTACACCTTC

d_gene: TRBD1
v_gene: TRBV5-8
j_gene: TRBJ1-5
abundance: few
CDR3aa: CASDWGQGANQPQHF
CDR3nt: TGTGCCAGCGATTGGGGACAGGGGGCCAATCAGCCCCAGCATTTT

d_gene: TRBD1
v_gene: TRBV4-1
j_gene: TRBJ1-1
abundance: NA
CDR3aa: CASSQPDRGTEAFF
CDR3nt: TGCGCCAGCAGCCAACCCGACAGGGGAACTGAAGCTTTCTTT

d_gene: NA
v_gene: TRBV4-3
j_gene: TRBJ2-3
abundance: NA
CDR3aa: CASSQDTSRHPESYTQYF
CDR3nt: TGCGCCAGCAGCCAAGATACCTCTAGACACCCCGAAAGCTATACGCAGTATTTT

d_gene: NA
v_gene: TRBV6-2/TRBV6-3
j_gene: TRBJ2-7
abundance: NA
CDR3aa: CASSSILHTYEQYF
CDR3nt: TGTGCCAGCAGTTCCATCCTCCACACCTACGAGCAGTACTTC